This T cell receptor (beta chain) was documented in a study of blood T cells in healthy people across ages. Primers used in a second PCR of roughly 6 to 12 cycles were a sample-barcoded 5' primer and a J-beta primer mix. Each of the cDNA molecules was tagged by a template-switch adaptor with 12 random nucleotides. Each CDR3 protein is one row after TCRdb ran MiXCR on the 5' RACE reads. This sample has some 1.4 million distinct CDR3 sequences, with around two fifths found just once. The table lists this clonotype with a few counts. Isolation recovered at least 7 million PBMCs from every sample. The TCR was taken from a woman aged 18-35 years in good health. Material for sequencing was blood.

This CDR3 reads CSARGDRWDTEAFF. The CDR3 bases are TGCAGTGCTAGGGGGGACAGGTGGGACACTGAAGCTTTCTTT. The chain links TRBV20-1 to TRBJ1-1, with 8 bases matching TRBD1. The V segment lost 3 bases and the J segment 3 bases; nucleotides outside the gene matches: 6. CDR3 size: 14 residues. Germline lookup yields CDR1 DFQATT and CDR2 SNEGSKA (reference sequence).